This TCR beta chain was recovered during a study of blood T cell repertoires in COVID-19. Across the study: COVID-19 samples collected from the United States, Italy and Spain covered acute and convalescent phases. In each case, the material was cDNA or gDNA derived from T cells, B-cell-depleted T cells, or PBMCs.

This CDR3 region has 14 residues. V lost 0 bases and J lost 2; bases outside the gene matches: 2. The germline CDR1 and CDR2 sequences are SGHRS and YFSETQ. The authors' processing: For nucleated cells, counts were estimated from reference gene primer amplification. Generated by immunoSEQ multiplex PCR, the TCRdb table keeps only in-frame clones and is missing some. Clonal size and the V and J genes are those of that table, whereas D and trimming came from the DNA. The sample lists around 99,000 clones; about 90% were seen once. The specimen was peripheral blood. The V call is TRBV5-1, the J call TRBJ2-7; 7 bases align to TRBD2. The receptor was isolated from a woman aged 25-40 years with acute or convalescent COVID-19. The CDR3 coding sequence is TGCGCCAGCAGCTTGGTCGGACTAGCCTACGAGCAGTACTTC. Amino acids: CASSLVGLAYEQYF.